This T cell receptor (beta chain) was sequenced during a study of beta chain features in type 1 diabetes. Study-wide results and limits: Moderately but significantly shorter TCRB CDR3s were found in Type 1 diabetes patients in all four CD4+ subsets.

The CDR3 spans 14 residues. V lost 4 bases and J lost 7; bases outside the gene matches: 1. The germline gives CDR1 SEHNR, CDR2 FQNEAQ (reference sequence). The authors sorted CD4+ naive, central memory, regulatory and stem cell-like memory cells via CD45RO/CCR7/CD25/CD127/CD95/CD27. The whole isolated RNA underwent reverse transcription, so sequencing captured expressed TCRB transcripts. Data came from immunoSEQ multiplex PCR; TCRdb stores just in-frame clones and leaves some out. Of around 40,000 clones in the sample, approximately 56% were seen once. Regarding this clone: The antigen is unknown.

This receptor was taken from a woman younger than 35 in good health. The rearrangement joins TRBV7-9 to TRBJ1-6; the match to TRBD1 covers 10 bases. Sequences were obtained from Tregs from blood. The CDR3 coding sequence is TGTGCCAGCAGCTCGGGACAGGGGAATTCACCCCTCCACTTT. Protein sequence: CASSSGQGNSPLHF.